Below, one T cell receptor (beta chain) is given with its context. The CDR3 has 15 residues. Deletions cut 2 bases from V and 0 bases from J, with 9 bases between. CDR1 and CDR2 from the germline V gene are MNHEY and SVGEGT. These data belong to a study of T cell responses to AZD1222 COVID-19 vaccine. The protocol was immunoSEQ multiplex PCR, while the TCRdb copy is restricted to in-frame clones and leaves out a portion. Altogether over 150,000 clones are present, 90% being singletons, with the ten largest covering around 2.9%. The chain has TRBV6-2 or TRBV6-3 and TRBJ2-3; D remains ambiguous. This specimen was peripheral blood, taken on day 0 of AZD1222 vaccination. This clonotype originated in an adult in good health. CDR3 nucleotide sequence: TGTGCCAGCAGTTACGGGCAGGATAGCACAGATACGCAGTATTTT. The encoded protein is CASSYGQDSTDTQYF.